A single sample gave rise to the 18 T cell receptor beta chains below, sequenced in a study of T cell repertoires in cytomegalovirus infection. Each CDR3 protein gets one entry after TCRdb re-called the reads with MiXCR. The sample lists roughly 100,000 distinct CDR3 sequences, over 40% occurring once. What these receptors recognize is not known. Material: CD8+ T cells from cultured PBMCs, obtained from culture after CMV antigen stimulation. All receptors come from a human donor in good health (CMV status not recorded). Some clones in this sample may be carry-over from other donors' samples.

This clonotype came up many times. The V call is TRBV6-1, the J call TRBJ1-5; a weak D match, TRBD1 (5 bases). The V end was cut by 2 bases, the J end by 4 bases, with 12 bases between. The CDR3 is 15 residues long. From germline, CDR1 is MNHNS and CDR2 SASEGT. CDR3 in amino acids: CASSEPYDSNQPQHF. The CDR3 DNA reads TGTGCCAGCAGTGAACCCTATGACAGTAATCAGCCCCAGCATTTT.

This clonotype came up a few times. The rearrangement joins TRBV12-3 or TRBV12-4 to TRBJ1-3, with TRBD1 matching over 7 bases. With V trimmed by 7 bases and J by 5 bases, 5 bases remained unmatched. The CDR3 consists of 13 residues. CDR3 coding DNA: TGTGCCAGCACCACGACAGGGCGAAACACCATATATTTT. Protein product: CASTTTGRNTIYF.

The CDR3 here is CASSRDRANEKLFF. Here the CDR3 DNA reads TGTGCCAGCAGCAGGGACAGGGCTAATGAAAAACTGTTTTTT. The chain carries TRBV28 and TRBJ1-4, with TRBD1 matching 9 bases. The CDR3 has 14 amino acids. With 6 bases clipped from V and 3 bases from J, the junction kept 2 bases outside the gene matches. The germline V gene has CDR1 MDHEN and CDR2 SYDVKM.

CDR3 sequence (DNA): TGTGCCAGCAGTGAATGGGGGCAGGGGGGCAACGAGCAGTACTTC. Protein product: CASSEWGQGGNEQYF. The chain is built from TRBV2 and TRBJ2-7; TRBD1 is a possible D gene (7 bases). The CDR3 runs to 15 residues. The germline CDR1 and CDR2 sequences are SNHLY and FYNNEI. The V end was cut by 2 bases, the J end by 5 bases, with 16 bases between.

CDR3 bases: TGCAGCGGCGTCAGGGTCTTTGGTTCGGCGAACACTGAAGCTTTCTTT. It codes for CSGVRVFGSANTEAFF. The chain has TRBV29-1 and TRBJ1-1; tentatively, D is TRBD1 (5 bases). This CDR3 comprises 16 residues. The ends were cut back, 7 bases at V and 1 base at J, with 22 bases in the middle. Germline loops: CDR1 SQVTM, CDR2 ANQGSEA. The full variable domain, in which reference TRBV29-1 and TRBJ1-1 provide the parts outside the CDR3, is SAVISQKPSRDICQRGTSLTIQCQVDSQVTMMFWYRQQPGQSLTLIATANQGSEATYESGFVIDKFPISRPNLTFSTLTVSNMSPEDSSIYLCSGVRVFGSANTEAFFGQGTRLTVV.

The V gene is TRBV7-8, the J gene TRBJ2-7, with a weak D call TRBD1 (5 bases). V gave up 5 bases and J gave up 4 bases, with 9 bases separating them. The CDR3 loop spans 12 amino acids. Germline lookup yields CDR1 SGHVS and CDR2 FQNEAQ. CDR3 DNA: TGTGCCAGCAGCCCGACAGTGTACGAGCAGTACTTC. Encoded protein: CASSPTVYEQYF. Combining the CDR3 with reference TRBV7-8 and TRBJ2-7 gives the whole variable domain GAGVSQSPRYKVAKRGQDVALRCDPISGHVSLFWYQQALGQGPEFLTYFQNEAQLDKSGLPSDRFFAERPEGSVSTLKIQRTQQEDSAVYLCASSPTVYEQYFGPGTRLTVT.

V gene TRBV19 combines with J gene TRBJ1-5, with D possibly TRBD1 on 5 matching bases. V dropped 2 bases and J dropped 5 bases, with 10 bases sitting between them. The germline gives CDR1 LNHDA, CDR2 SQIVND (reference sequence). The CDR3 has 14 residues. The CDR3 DNA is TGTGCCAGTAGTATAATGGGGGGTTATCAGCCCCAGCATTTT. This translates into CASSIMGGYQPQHF.

V gene TRBV28 combines with J gene TRBJ2-7; no clear D. The CDR3 contains 12 residues. Per the germline V gene, CDR1 is MDHEN and CDR2 is SYDVKM. V lost 1 base and J 7 bases, leaving 8 bases between the germline ends. This CDR3 reads CASSLFGKEQYF. CDR3 DNA sequence: TGTGCCAGCAGTTTATTCGGCAAAGAGCAGTACTTC.

Comment on this clonotype: A read error may account for a junction end that differs from germline. The V gene is TRBV5-3, the J gene TRBJ2-3; the D gene is possibly TRBD2 (5 bases). TRBV5-3 is recorded as an ORF, its role being uncertain. The CDR3 sequence is 14 residues long. CDR3 coding DNA: TGTGCCAGCAGCTTGGAGAGGGAAGCAGATACGCAGTATTTT. This codes for CASSLEREADTQYF.

V usage is TRBV19 and J usage is TRBJ1-1; TRBD1 agrees at 8 bases. This CDR3 has 14 residues. V shed 5 bases and J 4 bases; nucleotides not matched to a gene: 6. Germline assignment: CDR1 LNHDA and CDR2 SQIVND (reference sequence). The CDR3 sequence is CASSVQGGATEAFF. The CDR3 DNA follows: TGTGCCAGTAGTGTACAGGGGGGGGCCACTGAAGCTTTCTTT.

V gene TRBV19 combines with J gene TRBJ1-2, with 10 positions matching TRBD1. The CDR3 runs to 13 residues. Looked up from germline, CDR1 is LNHDA and CDR2 is SQIVND (reference sequence). Trimming took 10 bases from V and 7 from J; bases not matched to a gene: 9. This CDR3 reads CATSPGTGAGYTF. The CDR3 DNA reads as TGTGCCACCAGCCCCGGGACAGGGGCTGGCTACACCTTC.

This clonotype was observed a handful of times. V usage is TRBV18 and J usage is TRBJ2-5; a weak D match, TRBD1 (6 bases). Germline V gene sequence: CDR1 KGHSH, CDR2 LQKENI. The ends were cut back, 0 bases at V and 4 bases at J, with 12 bases in the middle. The CDR3 has 15 amino acids. The CDR3 protein is CASSPPPTGPETQYF. CDR3 sequence (DNA): TGTGCCAGCTCACCACCCCCGACAGGCCCAGAGACCCAGTACTTC.

This clonotype has more than one count but fewer than ten. The V call is TRBV6-5, the J call TRBJ1-6; D not certain. CDR3 length: 16 amino acids. CDR1 MNHEY and CDR2 SVGAGI come from the germline V gene. Trimming stripped 2 bases from V and 9 bases from J, with 17 bases between. The CDR3 reads CASSYDWTSWTSPLHF. The CDR3 DNA reads TGTGCCAGCAGTTACGATTGGACGTCCTGGACTTCACCCCTCCACTTT.

This clonotype has ten or more counts. The rearrangement uses TRBV20-1 and TRBJ2-2; 8 positions agree with TRBD1. Germline-derived CDR1 and CDR2 are DFQATT and SNEGSKA (reference sequence). V lost 3 bases to trimming and J lost 3 bases; unmatched junction nucleotides: 3. The CDR3 is 14 amino acids. This CDR3 is CSASPGGYTGELFF. The CDR3 DNA follows: TGCAGTGCTAGTCCAGGGGGCTACACCGGGGAGCTGTTTTTT.

This clonotype came up a few times. The rearrangement uses TRBV27 and TRBJ1-5; possibly TRBD1 for D (5 bases). CDR1 is MNHEY and CDR2 is SMNVEV in the germline V gene (reference sequence). The V end lost 6 bases, the J end lost 4 bases, and 10 bases lay between the germline ends. CDR3 length: 13 residues. Here the CDR3 reads CASRSTENQPQHF. CDR3 coding DNA: TGTGCCAGCAGGTCGACAGAGAATCAGCCCCAGCATTTT.

This clonotype was picked up one time. The J gene is TRBJ2-3, the V gene TRBV5-6, with D perhaps TRBD1 (6 bases). Germline loops: CDR1 SGHDT, CDR2 YYEEEE. Trimming shortened V by 6 bases and J by 5 bases, and 13 bases separated the two germline ends. The CDR3 runs 13 residues. Here the CDR3 reads CASKGQGLDTQYF. CDR3 nucleotide sequence: TGTGCCAGCAAGGGGCAGGGGTTAGATACGCAGTATTTT.

The rearrangement joins TRBV7-2 to TRBJ2-5, with 15 bases fitting TRBD2. CDR1 and CDR2 (germline): SGHTA, FQGNSA. The CDR3 extends over 20 amino acids. V shed 4 bases and J 9 bases; nucleotides not matched to a gene: 21. CDR3 in amino acids: CASSSSGTSGGPPVREAQYF. The CDR3 nucleotides read TGTGCCAGCAGCTCCTCCGGGACTAGCGGGGGGCCACCCGTTCGGGAGGCCCAGTACTTC.

This clonotype was counted once. The rearrangement uses TRBV24-1 and TRBJ2-3; 9 nucleotides align to TRBD1. V lost 4 bases, J lost 5 bases, and 12 bases stayed unmatched. The CDR3 has 17 amino acids. CDR1 is KGHDR, CDR2 SFDVKD, per germline. The CDR3 reads CATSDGSGTGLGDTQYF. The CDR3, as DNA: TGTGCCACCAGTGACGGATCCGGGACAGGGCTAGGAGATACGCAGTATTTT.